These 2 T cell receptor beta chains share one sample of origin, sequenced in a study of PD-L1 blockade in urothelial cancer. Method: immunoSEQ multiplex PCR; TCRdb's copy keeps in-frame clones and lacks some. The repertoire holds 35,000 to 45,000 clones, with over 75% as singletons. Time point meaning: pretreatment peripheral blood. The sequencing here drew on PBMCs, taken around atezolizumab (anti-PD-L1) treatment. These receptors originate from a donor at least 40 years old with urothelial cancer.

CDR3 amino acids: CASSYGTGAPLHF. The CDR3 DNA reads TGTGCCAGCAGTTACGGGACAGGCGCACCCCTCCACTTT. The chain uses TRBV6-5 and TRBJ1-6, with TRBD1 matching over 8 bases. CDR1 MNHEY and CDR2 SVGAGI come from the germline V gene. This CDR3 is 13 amino acids long. The V gene end was trimmed by 2 bases and the J gene end by 11 bases; junction bases not matched to a gene: 2.

This clone was counted a single time. This chain uses TRBV7-2 with TRBJ2-3, with a tentative D call TRBD1 (6 bases). Trimming took 5 bases from V and 4 from J, leaving 16 bases between them. CDR1 and CDR2 (germline): SGHTA, FQGNSA. The CDR3 runs to 15 residues. CDR3 amino acids: CASSPGQIQADTQYF. CDR3 DNA sequence: TGTGCCAGCAGCCCCGGACAGATCCAGGCAGATACGCAGTATTTT.